This T cell receptor beta chain derives from a study of shared clonotypes between healthy human individuals. Generated by immunoSEQ multiplex PCR, the TCRdb table keeps only in-frame clones and is missing some. This table has around 1 million clones, over 75% appearing once. The V gene's germline CDR1 is SGHAT and CDR2 FQNNGV. The CDR3 contains 15 residues. J gave up 1 base and V 5 bases, and 6 bases lay outside the gene matches. This sequence was found in a man younger than 35 in good health. Sample: memory CD4+ T cells sorted from blood. As to subset: CD45RA-negative fraction. This rearrangement joins TRBV11-2 to TRBJ1-1, with 8 bases identical to TRBD1. CDR3 nucleotide sequence: TGTGCCAGCAGCCCCCGGACAGGGACGAACACTGAAGCTTTCTTT. Protein sequence: CASSPRTGTNTEAFF. Combining the CDR3 with reference TRBV11-2 and TRBJ1-1 gives the whole variable domain EAGVAQSPRYKIIEKRQSVAFWCNPISGHATLYWYQQILGQGPKLLIQFQNNGVVDDSQLPKDRFSAERLKGVDSTLKIQPAKLEDSAVYLCASSPRTGTNTEAFFGQGTRLTVV.